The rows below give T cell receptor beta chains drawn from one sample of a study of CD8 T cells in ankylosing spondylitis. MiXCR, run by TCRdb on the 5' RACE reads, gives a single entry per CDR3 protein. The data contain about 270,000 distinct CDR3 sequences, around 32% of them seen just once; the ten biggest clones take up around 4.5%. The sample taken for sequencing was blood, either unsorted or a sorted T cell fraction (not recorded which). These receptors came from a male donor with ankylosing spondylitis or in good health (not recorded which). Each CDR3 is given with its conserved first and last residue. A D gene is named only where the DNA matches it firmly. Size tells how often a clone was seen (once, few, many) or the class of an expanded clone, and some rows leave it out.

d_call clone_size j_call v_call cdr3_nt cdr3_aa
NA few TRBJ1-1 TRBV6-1 TGTGCCAGCAGCTTTGAACGGAACACTGAAGCTTTCTTT CASSFERNTEAFF
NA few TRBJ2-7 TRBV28 TGTGCCAGCAGTCCCCCCGCGAGGCTGGAGCAGTACTTC CASSPPARLEQYF
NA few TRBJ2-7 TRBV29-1 TGCAGCGTTGCCCATTCCTACGAGCAGTACTTC CSVAHSYEQYF
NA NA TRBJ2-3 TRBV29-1 TGCAGCGTCGCCCACACAGATACGCAGTATTTT CSVAHTDTQYF
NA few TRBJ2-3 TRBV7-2 TGTGCCAGCAGCCGGGGGGCTGGCACAGATACGCAGTATTTT CASSRGAGTDTQYF
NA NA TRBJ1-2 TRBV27 TGTGCCAGCAGTTTTGGGCAGGGGCATGGCTACACCTTC CASSFGQGHGYTF
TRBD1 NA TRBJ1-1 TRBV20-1 TGCAGTGGAGGTGAACCCAGGACAGGTAACACTGAAGCTTTCTTT CSGGEPRTGNTEAFF
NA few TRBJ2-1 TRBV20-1 TGCAGTGCTAGAGATTCATCTTCAGGGACGAACTACAATGAGCAGTTCTTC CSARDSSSGTNYNEQFF
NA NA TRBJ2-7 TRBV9 TGTGCCAGCAGCCCCCGCGAATTTACCGCCTCATACGAGCAGTACTTC CASSPREFTASYEQYF
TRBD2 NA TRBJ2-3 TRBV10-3 TGTGCCATCAGGCGGGGGAGTCCCACAGATACGCAGTATTTT CAIRRGSPTDTQYF
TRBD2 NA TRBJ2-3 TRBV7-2 TGTGCCAGCCGGGGGGGCGGTGATACGCAGTATTTT CASRGGGDTQYF
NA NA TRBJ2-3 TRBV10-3 TGTGCCATCAGTGAAGGGGCCCTCACAGATACGCAGTATTTT CAISEGALTDTQYF
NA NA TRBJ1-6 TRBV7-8 TGTGCCAGCAGCTTAGCGATCACAGGGACGTATAATTCACCCCTCCACTTT CASSLAITGTYNSPLHF
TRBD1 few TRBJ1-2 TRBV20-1 TGCAGTGCTAGAGAGACAGGGGTGGCTGGCTACACCTTC CSARETGVAGYTF
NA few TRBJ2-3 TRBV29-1 TGCAGCGTTCTCTCGGACAGATGGCCAGATACGCAGTATTTT CSVLSDRWPDTQYF
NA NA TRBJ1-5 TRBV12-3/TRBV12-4 TGTGCCAGCTTAAGGGGCGGGGAGCAGCCCCAGCATTTT CASLRGGEQPQHF
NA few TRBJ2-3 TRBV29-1 TGCAGCGTTCTTGGGGGGTACAGCACAGATACGCAGTATTTT CSVLGGYSTDTQYF
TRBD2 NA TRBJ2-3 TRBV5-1 TGCGCCAGCAGCTTGTATCTAGCGGGGAATGGAGATACGCAGTATTTT CASSLYLAGNGDTQYF
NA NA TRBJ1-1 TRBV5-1 TGCGCCAGCAGCCTGCTAATGAACACTGAAGCTTTCTTT CASSLLMNTEAFF
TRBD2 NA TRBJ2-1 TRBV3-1 TGTGCCAGCAGCCTACGGACTAGCGGGGGGGCCGGGAAATATTTTTTC CASSLRTSGGAGKYFF
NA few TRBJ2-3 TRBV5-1 TGCGCCAGCAGCTTGGGGCAGGAGACAGATACGCAGTATTTT CASSLGQETDTQYF
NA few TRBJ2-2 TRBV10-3 TGTGCCGCAACGGGGACAACAGGGAACAACACCGGGGAGCTGTTTTTT CAATGTTGNNTGELFF
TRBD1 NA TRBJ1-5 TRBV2 TGTGCCAGCAGCAGATTACAGGGGGCAGGCCAGCCCCAGCATTTT CASSRLQGAGQPQHF
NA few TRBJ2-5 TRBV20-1 TGCAGTGCCCAGGAGGGGGCCCAAGAGACCCAGTACTTC CSAQEGAQETQYF
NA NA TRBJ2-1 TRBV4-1 TGCGCCAGCAGCCAAGTCGCGTACAATGAGCAGTTCTTC CASSQVAYNEQFF
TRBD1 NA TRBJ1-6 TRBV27 TGTGCCAGCAGTCTCAGGGGGACCAATTCACCCCTCCACTTT CASSLRGTNSPLHF
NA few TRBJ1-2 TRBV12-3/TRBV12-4 TGTGCCAGCAGGAGGGCCTATGGCTACACCTTC CASRRAYGYTF